These T cell receptor beta chains were read from a single sample in a study of PD-1 blockade in classical Hodgkin lymphoma. Measured with immunoSEQ multiplex PCR; TCRdb has only the in-frame clones, and not every one. The table shows approximately 89,000 clones, with roughly 84% occurring only once. The sample here was peripheral blood mononuclear cells (PBMCs), taken at baseline. Receptors originate from a human donor with classical Hodgkin lymphoma. Each CDR3 is given with its conserved first and last residue. D genes are given only for firm matches. Clone sizes are given selectively: once, few, many, or a class where the clone is expanded.

TRBV4-3	TRBJ1-4	-	-	TGCGCCAGCAGCCCCAGGGGCATCGATGCAACTAATGAAAAACTGTTTTTT	CASSPRGIDATNEKLFF
TRBV5-4	TRBJ2-1	-	-	TGTGCCAGCAGCTTGAGTATGGGGAATGAGCAGTTCTTC	CASSLSMGNEQFF
TRBV10-3	TRBJ2-7	-	-	TGTGCCATCTCTGGCGGTGACTACGAGCAGTACTTC	CAISGGDYEQYF
TRBV28	TRBJ2-5	-	-	TGTGCCAGCACTCAAGGGGCTATAGAGACCCAGTACTTC	CASTQGAIETQYF
TRBV9	TRBJ2-3	few	-	TGTGCCAGCAGCGATGACAGTTGGACAGATACGCAGTATTTT	CASSDDSWTDTQYF
TRBV6-6	TRBJ1-1	-	-	TGTGCCAGCAGTTACTCGCTGAGGGCCACTGAAGCTTTCTTT	CASSYSLRATEAFF
TRBV5-1	TRBJ2-1	-	TRBD1	TGCGCCAGCAGCCTACAGGGGCAACCCTACAATGAGCAGTTCTTC	CASSLQGQPYNEQFF
TRBV6-1	TRBJ1-1	few	TRBD1	TGTGCCAGCAGTCCGGGACAGGGGATATCTGAAGCTTTCTTT	CASSPGQGISEAFF
TRBV6-5	TRBJ2-2	-	TRBD2	TGTGCCAGCACCCGCGGGGGGAACACCGGGGAGCTGTTTTTT	CASTRGGNTGELFF
TRBV6-5	TRBJ1-2	-	-	TGTGCCAGCAGTTACTTGGGAGCATCAAACTCAATAGGCTACACCTTC	CASSYLGASNSIGYTF
TRBV28	TRBJ2-7	-	TRBD2	TGTGCCAGCAGTATCCGACTAGCCGGCGAGCAGTACTTC	CASSIRLAGEQYF
TRBV9	TRBJ2-7	-	TRBD1	TGTGCCAGCAGCGTAGGACAGGGGGCGCCCTACGAGCAGTACTTC	CASSVGQGAPYEQYF
TRBV19	TRBJ1-1	-	-	TGTGCCAGTAGTAACAGACAGGCAAACACTGAAGCTTTCTTT	CASSNRQANTEAFF
TRBV7-9	TRBJ1-1	-	-	TGTGCCAGCAGCGAGAGGAGGACCACTGAAGCTTTCTTT	CASSERRTTEAFF
TRBV7-8	TRBJ1-2	-	-	TGTGCCAGCAGCCTCGACAGGCTATATGGCTACACCTTC	CASSLDRLYGYTF
TRBV5-4	TRBJ2-3	few	TRBD2	TGTGCCAGCAGCTTGAACTCCGGGACGGGGGGAGATACGCAGTATTTT	CASSLNSGTGGDTQYF
TRBV4-1	TRBJ2-3	-	-	TGCGCCAGCAGCCGAACCCGGGAGACCCTCACAGATACGCAGTATTTT	CASSRTRETLTDTQYF
TRBV2	TRBJ1-1	-	TRBD1	TGTGCCAGCGACAGGGTCAACACTGAAGCTTTCTTT	CASDRVNTEAFF
TRBV10-2	TRBJ2-7	once	-	TGCGCCAGCAGTGAGTACGAGCAGATGTGGGGGGAGCAGTACTTC	CASSEYEQMWGEQYF
TRBV19	TRBJ2-1	-	-	TGTGCCAGTAGTATAGCCCTGGGGGGGGGCTTGTCTCGGCATGAGCAGTTCTTC	CASSIALGGGLSRHEQFF
TRBV5-6	TRBJ1-2	-	TRBD1	TGTGCCAGCAGCCCGGTGGGGCGACAGGGGGCGCATGGCTACACCTTC	CASSPVGRQGAHGYTF
TRBV11-2	TRBJ2-1	-	-	TGTGCCAGCAGCCTGACGTCTAGCAATGAGCAGTTCTTC	CASSLTSSNEQFF
TRBV6-1	TRBJ2-2	-	-	TGTGCCAGCACGGGGGTTGGCACCGGGGAGCTGTTTTTT	CASTGVGTGELFF
TRBV5-5	TRBJ2-7	-	-	TGTGCCAGCAGCTCCTGGGGGGACTCCTACGAGCAGTACTTC	CASSSWGDSYEQYF
TRBV4-3	TRBJ2-3	-	-	TGCGCCAGCAGCCAAGACCCAGATGGGTACACAGATACGCAGTATTTT	CASSQDPDGYTDTQYF
TRBV7-2	TRBJ2-7	few	-	TGTGCCAGCAAGACCAGGCGGACAGTTGCCTACGAGCAGTACTTC	CASKTRRTVAYEQYF
TRBV5-5	TRBJ2-5	once	-	TGTGCCAGCAGCTTACAGGTCCAAGAGACCCAGTACTTC	CASSLQVQETQYF
TRBV6-4	TRBJ1-5	-	-	TGTGCCAGCAGTGACAAGGGGGATTGGGGTCAGCCCCAGCATTTT	CASSDKGDWGQPQHF
TRBV19	TRBJ2-4	-	-	TGTGCCAGTAGTATATTAACAACAAACATTCAGTACTTC	CASSILTTNIQYF
TRBV7-9	TRBJ2-2	-	TRBD2	TGTGCCAGCAGCTTAGGCGGGAGTGGCACCGGGGAGCTGTTTTTT	CASSLGGSGTGELFF
TRBV19	TRBJ1-1	-	TRBD1	TGTGCCAGTAACACAGGGGGGAACACTGAAGCTTTCTTT	CASNTGGNTEAFF
TRBV30	TRBJ2-2	-	-	TGTGCCTGGAGTGTATCCCTGGGCCCCACCGGGGAGCTGTTTTTT	CAWSVSLGPTGELFF
TRBV9	TRBJ2-7	-	-	TGTGCCAGCAGCGGAGGACAGTCCTACGAGCAGTACTTC	CASSGGQSYEQYF
TRBV7-2	TRBJ2-1	-	-	TGTGCCAGCAGCTGGTCCGTGGACAGCCTAGGGAATGAGCAGTTCTTC	CASSWSVDSLGNEQFF
TRBV5-1	TRBJ2-5	-	-	TGCGCCAGCAGCTTGACCCGCCAAGAGACCCAGTACTTC	CASSLTRQETQYF
TRBV19	TRBJ1-2	once	-	TGTGCCAGTGCGGACGGACTTTATGGCTACACCTTC	CASADGLYGYTF
TRBV5-4	TRBJ2-7	-	-	TGTGCCAGCTCGCGAGGCTACGAGCAGTACTTC	CASSRGYEQYF
TRBV19	TRBJ2-5	-	-	TGTGCCAGTACCCCTAGGGCTGGGGAGACCCAGTACTTC	CASTPRAGETQYF
TRBV19	TRBJ2-1	-	TRBD1	TGTGCCAGTAGTACCCGGACAGGGGGGGACAATGAGCAGTTCTTC	CASSTRTGGDNEQFF
TRBV28	TRBJ2-1	-	-	TGTGCCAGCAGTTGGGCCGGTAGAAGTTATGACAATGAGCAGTTCTTC	CASSWAGRSYDNEQFF
TRBV18	TRBJ2-5	-	TRBD1	TGTGCCAGCTCACCACCGACAGGGGGTTCAGGGACCCAGTACTTC	CASSPPTGGSGTQYF